The TCR beta chain described here comes from a study of T cells in Graves' hyperthyroidism and ophthalmopathy. Germline loops: CDR1 LGHNA, CDR2 YNFKEQ. The junction had 7 bases not matched to a gene; V was cut back by 1 base and J by 2 bases. CDR3 length equals 17 residues. Those patients with uncontrolled infection, other autoimmune disease, pregnancy or lactation were excluded. When hyperthyroidism was first diagnosed, the blood sample was taken, preceding any ophthalmopathy symptoms. Extraction of PBMCs used around 9.6 ml of fresh peripheral blood. Researchers took RNA transcripts and amplified the TCR beta CDR3 regions from them. During a first-round RT-PCR of the TCR CDR3, the HTBI primer set was used. TCRdb reprocessed the multiplex PCR reads via MiXCR and lists one record per CDR3 protein. This sample carries 380,000 or so distinct CDR3 sequences, approximately 15% of them seen once, and the ten largest clones take roughly 20%.

This clonotype came up a few times. Sequencing was done on a sample of blood. This receptor was identified in a man younger than 40 with Graves' hyperthyroidism that later progressed to Graves' ophthalmopathy. The V call is TRBV4-2, the J call TRBJ2-3; 9 bases map to TRBD2. The chain's CDR3 is CASSQGPGLAHTDTQYF. CDR3 in DNA: TGTGCCAGCAGCCAAGGCCCGGGACTAGCTCACACAGATACGCAGTATTTT.